The subject of this entry is one T cell receptor (beta chain). Its antigen remains unknown. The CDR3 length is 11 residues. Germline V gene sequence: CDR1 MNHEY, CDR2 SMNVEV (reference sequence). V was trimmed by 6 bases and J by 2 bases, leaving 3 bases between them. The record originates from a study of a mutant IDH1 vaccine in newly diagnosed glioma. Study results and caveats: Variations in leading peripheral T cell clonotypes appeared to have no connection with pseudoprogression. Immune responses arising from the vaccine appeared in around 93% of patients.

Sequencing used immunoSEQ multiplex PCR; TCRdb keeps in-frame clones, though not all of them. The table records roughly 32,000 clones, about 92% of them present only once. The time point was: week 47, end of study. With topical imiquimod, each dose of the vaccine consisted of 300 ug of mutant IDH1 20-mer peptide. The chain recombines TRBV27 with TRBJ2-3; D gene uncertain. This receptor was obtained from a man between 40 and 49 years old with glioma. Sequencing was performed on PBMCs, taken from a glioma patient whose treatment included an IDH1 peptide vaccine. The CDR3 sequence is CASRVTDTQYF. In nucleotides, the CDR3 is TGTGCCAGCAGGGTCACAGATACGCAGTATTTT.